Reported below is one T cell receptor (beta chain). Its target is unknown. The sample originates from a study of blood T cells in healthy people across ages. The use of a sample-barcoded 5' primer and a J-beta primer mix characterized a second PCR of about 6 to 12 cycles. TCRdb passed the 5' RACE reads through MiXCR, listing each CDR3 protein once. This sample carries hundreds of thousands of distinct CDR3 sequences, under 45% of them seen once, and the ten largest clones take 15% to 25%. Findings and limits, study-wide: Bulk PBMC profiling left naive and antigen-experienced comparisons inconclusive.

Isolated per sample were at least 6 million PBMCs. CDR1 and CDR2 from the germline V gene are SQVTM and ANQGSEA. V was trimmed by 4 bases and J by 4 bases, leaving 11 bases between them. The CDR3 runs 12 residues. The sequence was collected from a man aged 55 to 70 in good health. Source material: blood. This sequence joins TRBV29-1 and TRBJ2-7; no clear D gene. CDR3 coding DNA: TGCAGCGTTGTAAAACCGCCATACGAGCAGTACTTC. It translates to CSVVKPPYEQYF.